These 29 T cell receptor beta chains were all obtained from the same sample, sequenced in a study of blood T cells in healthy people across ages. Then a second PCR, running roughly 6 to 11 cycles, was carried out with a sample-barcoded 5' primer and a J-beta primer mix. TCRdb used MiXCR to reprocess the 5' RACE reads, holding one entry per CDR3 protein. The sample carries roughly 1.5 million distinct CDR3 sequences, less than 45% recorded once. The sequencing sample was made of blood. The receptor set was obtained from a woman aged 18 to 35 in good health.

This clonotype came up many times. CDR3 DNA sequence: TGTGCCAGCAGCTTTGGGGCCAACGTCCTGACTTTC. It translates to CASSFGANVLTF. The chain recombines TRBV6-2 or TRBV6-3 with TRBJ2-6, with D unclear. The V gene's germline CDR1 is MNHEY and CDR2 SVGEGT. This CDR3 has 12 amino acids. V was shortened by 6 bases and J by 3 bases, with 3 bases between the two germline ends.

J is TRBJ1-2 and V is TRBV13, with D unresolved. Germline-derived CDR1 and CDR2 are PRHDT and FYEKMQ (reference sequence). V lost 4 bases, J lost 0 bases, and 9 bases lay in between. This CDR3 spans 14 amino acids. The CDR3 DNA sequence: TGTGCCAGCAGCTCTTCATCGGCTAACTATGGCTACACCTTC. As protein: CASSSSSANYGYTF.

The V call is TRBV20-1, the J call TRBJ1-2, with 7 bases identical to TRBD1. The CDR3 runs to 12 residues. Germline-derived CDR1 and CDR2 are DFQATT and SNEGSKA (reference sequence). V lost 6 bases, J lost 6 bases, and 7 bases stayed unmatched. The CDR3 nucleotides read TGCAGTGCAGCCGGGACAGTGGATGGCTACACCTTC. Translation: CSAAGTVDGYTF.

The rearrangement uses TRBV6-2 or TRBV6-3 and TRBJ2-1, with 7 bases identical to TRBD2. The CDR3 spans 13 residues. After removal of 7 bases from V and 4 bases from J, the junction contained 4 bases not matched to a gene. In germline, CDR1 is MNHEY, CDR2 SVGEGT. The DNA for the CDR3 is TGTGCCAGCAAGCGGGACGTTTACAATGAGCAGTTCTTC. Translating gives CASKRDVYNEQFF.

CDR3 DNA sequence: TGTGCCAGCAGGACTAGCGGTAAAAACATTCAGTACTTC. Protein sequence: CASRTSGKNIQYF. The rearrangement links TRBV6-5 to TRBJ2-4; 9 bases match TRBD2. The V segment lost 6 bases and the J segment 4 bases; nucleotides outside the gene matches: 1. Germline lookup yields CDR1 MNHEY and CDR2 SVGAGI. The CDR3 is 13 residues long.

The chain's CDR3 is CASSQDHSGGPLAKNIQYF. The CDR3 bases are TGTGCCAGCAGCCAAGATCACAGCGGGGGGCCTTTAGCCAAAAACATTCAGTACTTC. The chain is built from TRBV3-1 and TRBJ2-4; 9 bases fit TRBD2. CDR1 LGHDT and CDR2 YNNKEL come from the germline V gene (reference sequence). This CDR3 has 19 amino acids. Unmatched junction bases numbered 9, after V lost 0 bases and J lost 0 bases.

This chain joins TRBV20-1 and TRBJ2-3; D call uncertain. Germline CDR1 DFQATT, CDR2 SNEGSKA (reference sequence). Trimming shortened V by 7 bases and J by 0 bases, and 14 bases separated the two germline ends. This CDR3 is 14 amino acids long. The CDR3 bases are TGCAGTGTGCCGGAGACCCCCAGCACAGATACGCAGTATTTT. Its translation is CSVPETPSTDTQYF.

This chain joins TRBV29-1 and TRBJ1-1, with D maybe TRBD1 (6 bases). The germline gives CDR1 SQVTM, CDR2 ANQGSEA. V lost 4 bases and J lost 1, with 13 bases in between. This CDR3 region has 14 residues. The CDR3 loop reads CSVVVQGKNTEAFF. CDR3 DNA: TGCAGCGTTGTCGTGCAGGGGAAGAACACTGAAGCTTTCTTT.

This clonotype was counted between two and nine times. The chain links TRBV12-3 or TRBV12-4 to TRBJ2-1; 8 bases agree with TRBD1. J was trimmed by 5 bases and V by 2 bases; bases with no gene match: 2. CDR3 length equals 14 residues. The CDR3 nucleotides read TGTGCCAGCAGTTTAACGGACAGGGACAATGAGCAGTTCTTC. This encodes CASSLTDRDNEQFF.

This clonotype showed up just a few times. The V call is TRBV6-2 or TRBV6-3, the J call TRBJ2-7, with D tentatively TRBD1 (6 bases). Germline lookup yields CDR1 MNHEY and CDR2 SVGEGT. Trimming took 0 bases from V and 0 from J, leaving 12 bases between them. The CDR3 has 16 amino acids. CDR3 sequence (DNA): TGTGCCAGCAGTTACTCGAGCAGGGGCTTCTCCTACGAGCAGTACTTC. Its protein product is CASSYSSRGFSYEQYF.

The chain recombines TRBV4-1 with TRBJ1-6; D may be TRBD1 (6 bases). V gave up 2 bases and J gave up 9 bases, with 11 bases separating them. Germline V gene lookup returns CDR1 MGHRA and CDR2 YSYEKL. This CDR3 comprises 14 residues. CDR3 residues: CASSQWEGGSPLHF. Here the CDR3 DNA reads TGCGCCAGCAGCCAATGGGAAGGGGGTTCACCCCTCCACTTT.

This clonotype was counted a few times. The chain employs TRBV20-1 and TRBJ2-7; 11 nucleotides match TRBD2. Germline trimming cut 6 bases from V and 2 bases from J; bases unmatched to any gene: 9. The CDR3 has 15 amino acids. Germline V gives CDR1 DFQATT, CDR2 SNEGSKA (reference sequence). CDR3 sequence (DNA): TGCAGTGCAACCGGGACTAGCGGCCCGCCCTACGAGCAGTACTTC. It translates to CSATGTSGPPYEQYF.

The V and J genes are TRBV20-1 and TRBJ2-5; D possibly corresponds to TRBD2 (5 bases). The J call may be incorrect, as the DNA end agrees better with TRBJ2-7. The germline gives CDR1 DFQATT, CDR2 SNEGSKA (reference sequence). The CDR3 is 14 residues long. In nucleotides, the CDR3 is TGCAGTGCTAGAGTAACTAGAACCCTCCCCGAGCAGTACTTC. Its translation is CSARVTRTLPEQYF.

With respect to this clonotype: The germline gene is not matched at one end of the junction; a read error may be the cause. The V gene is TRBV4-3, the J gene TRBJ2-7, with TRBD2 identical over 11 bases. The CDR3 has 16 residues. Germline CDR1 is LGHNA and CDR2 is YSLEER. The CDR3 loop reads CASSHGSGRASHEQYF. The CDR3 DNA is TGCGCCAGCAGCCATGGTAGCGGGAGGGCCTCCCACGAGCAGTACTTC.

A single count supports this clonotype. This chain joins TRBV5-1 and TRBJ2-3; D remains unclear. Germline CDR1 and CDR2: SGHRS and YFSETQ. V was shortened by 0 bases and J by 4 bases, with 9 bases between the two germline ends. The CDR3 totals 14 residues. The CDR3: CASSLDTAADTQYF. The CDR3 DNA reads TGCGCCAGCAGCTTGGATACAGCCGCAGATACGCAGTATTTT.

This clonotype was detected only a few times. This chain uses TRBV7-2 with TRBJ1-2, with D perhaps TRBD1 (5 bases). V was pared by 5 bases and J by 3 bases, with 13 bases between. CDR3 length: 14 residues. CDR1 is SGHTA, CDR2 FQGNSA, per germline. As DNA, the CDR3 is TGTGCCAGCAGCCCTAGCCGGGGGGACTATGGCTACACCTTC. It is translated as CASSPSRGDYGYTF.

CDR3 region: CASSPDRGASYEQYF. In DNA, the CDR3 is TGTGCCAGCAGCCCTGACAGGGGGGCCTCCTACGAGCAGTACTTC. The chain has TRBV12-3 or TRBV12-4 and TRBJ2-7; 9 positions match TRBD1. The junction had 6 bases not matched to a gene; V was cut back by 6 bases and J by 0 bases. The CDR3 is 15 residues long.

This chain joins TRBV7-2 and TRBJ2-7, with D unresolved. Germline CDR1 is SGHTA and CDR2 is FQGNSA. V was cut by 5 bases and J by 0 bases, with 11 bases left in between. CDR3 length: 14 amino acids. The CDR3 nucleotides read TGTGCCAGCAGCCTAGTTTACCCCTCCTACGAGCAGTACTTC. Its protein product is CASSLVYPSYEQYF. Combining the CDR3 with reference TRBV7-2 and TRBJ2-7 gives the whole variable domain GAGVSQSPSNKVTEKGKDVELRCDPISGHTALYWYRQSLGQGLEFLIYFQGNSAPDKSGLPSDRFSAERTGGSVSTLTIQRTQQEDSAVYLCASSLVYPSYEQYFGPGTRLTVT.

CDR3 nucleotide sequence: TGTGCCAGCAGCTCCACGACACTAGCGGGTCTCCAGTACTTC. Translating gives CASSSTTLAGLQYF. The chain has TRBV7-9 and TRBJ2-7, with 9 bases that match TRBD2. From germline, CDR1 is SEHNR and CDR2 FQNEAQ (reference sequence). The CDR3 totals 14 residues. Losses at the gene ends were 4 bases for V and 10 bases for J; bases not matched to a gene: 11.

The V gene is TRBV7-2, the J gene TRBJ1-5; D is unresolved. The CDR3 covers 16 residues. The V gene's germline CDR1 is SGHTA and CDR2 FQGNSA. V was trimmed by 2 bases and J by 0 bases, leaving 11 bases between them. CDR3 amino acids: CASSLMFLNSNQPQHF. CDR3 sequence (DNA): TGTGCCAGCAGCTTAATGTTCCTGAATAGCAATCAGCCCCAGCATTTT.

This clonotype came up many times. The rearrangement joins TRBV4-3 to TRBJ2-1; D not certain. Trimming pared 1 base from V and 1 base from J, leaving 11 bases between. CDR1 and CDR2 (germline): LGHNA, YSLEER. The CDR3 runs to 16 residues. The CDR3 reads CASSQVRQSSYNEQFF. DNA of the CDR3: TGCGCCAGCAGCCAAGTCCGGCAGTCTTCCTACAATGAGCAGTTCTTC.

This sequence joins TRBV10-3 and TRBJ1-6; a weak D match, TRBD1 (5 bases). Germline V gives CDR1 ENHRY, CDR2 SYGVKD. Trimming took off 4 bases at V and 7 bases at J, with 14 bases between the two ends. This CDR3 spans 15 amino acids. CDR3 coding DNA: TGTGCCATCAGTGGGGGAGGGGCAAGCAATTCACCCCTCCACTTT. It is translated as CAISGGGASNSPLHF.

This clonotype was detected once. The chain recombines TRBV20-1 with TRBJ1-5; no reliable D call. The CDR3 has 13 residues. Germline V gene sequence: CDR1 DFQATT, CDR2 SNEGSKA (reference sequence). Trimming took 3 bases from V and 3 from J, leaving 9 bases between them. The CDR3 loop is CSASPGDNQPQHF. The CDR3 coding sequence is TGCAGTGCTAGTCCGGGTGACAATCAGCCCCAGCATTTT.

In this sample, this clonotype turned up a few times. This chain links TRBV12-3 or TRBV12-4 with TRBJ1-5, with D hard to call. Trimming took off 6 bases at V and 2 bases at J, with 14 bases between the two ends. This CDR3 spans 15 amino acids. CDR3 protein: CASRPPAEGNQPQHF. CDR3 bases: TGTGCCAGCAGACCCCCCGCGGAGGGCAATCAGCCCCAGCATTTT.

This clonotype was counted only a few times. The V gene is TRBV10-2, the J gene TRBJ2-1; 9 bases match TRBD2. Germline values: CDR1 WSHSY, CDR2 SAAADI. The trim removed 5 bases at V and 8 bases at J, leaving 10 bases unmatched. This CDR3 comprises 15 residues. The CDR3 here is CASSSRRGGVDEQFF. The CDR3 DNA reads TGCGCCAGCAGTAGTCGGCGGGGGGGCGTAGATGAGCAGTTCTTC.

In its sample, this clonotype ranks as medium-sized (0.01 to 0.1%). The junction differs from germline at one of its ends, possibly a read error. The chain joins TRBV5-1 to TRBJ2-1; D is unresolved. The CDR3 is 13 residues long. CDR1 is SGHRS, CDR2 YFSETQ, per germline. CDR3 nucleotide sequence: TGTGCCAGCAGCTTAGGCAGCTACAATGAGCAGTTCTTC. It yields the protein CASSLGSYNEQFF.

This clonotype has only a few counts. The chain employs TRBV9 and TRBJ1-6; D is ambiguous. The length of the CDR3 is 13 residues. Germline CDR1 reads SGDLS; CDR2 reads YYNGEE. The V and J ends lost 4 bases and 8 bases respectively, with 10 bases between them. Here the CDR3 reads CASSWMQDSPLHF. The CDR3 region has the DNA TGTGCCAGCAGCTGGATGCAAGATTCACCCCTCCACTTT.

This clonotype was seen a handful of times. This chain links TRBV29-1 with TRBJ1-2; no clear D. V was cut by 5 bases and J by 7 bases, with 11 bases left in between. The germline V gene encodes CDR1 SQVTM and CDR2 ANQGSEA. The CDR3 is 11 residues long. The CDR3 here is CSVNRGSGYTF. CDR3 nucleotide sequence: TGCAGCGTTAATCGGGGTAGTGGCTACACCTTC.

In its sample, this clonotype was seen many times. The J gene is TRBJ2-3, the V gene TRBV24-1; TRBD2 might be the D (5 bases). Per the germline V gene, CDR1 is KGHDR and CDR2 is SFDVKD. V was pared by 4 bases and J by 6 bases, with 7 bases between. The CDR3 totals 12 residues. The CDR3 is CATSDPGDTQYF. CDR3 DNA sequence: TGTGCCACCAGTGACCCGGGGGATACGCAGTATTTT.